The rows below give T cell receptor beta chains drawn from one sample of a study of cytomegalovirus exposure and HLA in healthy donors. The table came from immunoSEQ multiplex PCR; TCRdb's copy has only in-frame clones and leaves some out. The data contain over 150,000 clones, about four fifths of them singletons. The sample comprised PBMCs. The origin of the receptors is a man aged 50-59 years in good health and CMV-seropositive. Both conserved end residues are part of each CDR3. D genes are given only for firm matches. Only some rows state a clone size, as once, few, many or a class for expanded clones.

>once|TRBV7-9|TRBJ1-6|.
CSSSLTPSPLHF
TGTTCCAGCAGCTTGACACCTTCACCCCTCCACTTT
>.|TRBV7-6|TRBJ1-4|TRBD1
CASSYGQGTNEKLFF
TGTGCCAGCAGCTATGGACAGGGGACTAATGAAAAACTGTTTTTT
>.|TRBV15|TRBJ2-7|TRBD2
CATSWTSASSYEQYF
TGTGCCACCAGCTGGACTAGCGCCAGCTCCTACGAGCAGTACTTC
>.|TRBV7-6|TRBJ2-7|TRBD1
CASSQDRGREQYF
TGTGCCAGCAGCCAGGACAGGGGGCGTGAGCAGTACTTC
>.|TRBV7-9|TRBJ1-2|.
CASSFNRERNYGYTF
TGTGCCAGCAGCTTCAACAGGGAAAGGAACTATGGCTACACCTTC
>.|TRBV25-1|TRBJ2-7|TRBD1
CASSDPGTVPTYEQYF
TGTGCCAGCAGTGACCCCGGGACAGTTCCTACCTACGAGCAGTACTTC
>.|TRBV29-1|TRBJ2-5|TRBD1
CSVNRGLAETQYF
TGCAGCGTCAACAGGGGGCTGGCGGAGACCCAGTACTTC
>.|TRBV7-3|TRBJ2-1|.
CASSAGSYNEQFF
TGTGCCAGCAGCGCCGGGTCCTACAATGAGCAGTTCTTC
>.|TRBV6-5|TRBJ1-1|.
CASSYEGTEAFF
TGTGCCAGCAGTTATGAGGGTACTGAAGCTTTCTTT
>.|TRBV29-1|TRBJ2-5|TRBD1
CSVTGTGAETQYF
TGCAGCGTTACCGGGACAGGGGCAGAGACCCAGTACTTC
>.|TRBV5-1|TRBJ2-7|TRBD2
CANSLGSSGGYEQYF
TGCGCCAACAGCTTGGGTTCTAGCGGGGGATACGAGCAGTACTTC
>.|TRBV19|TRBJ1-6|.
CASSTTGRNSPLHF
TGTGCCAGTAGTACTACAGGGAGAAATTCACCCCTCCACTTT
>.|TRBV30|TRBJ2-5|.
CAWILAGETQYF
TGTGCCTGGATCCTAGCTGGGGAGACCCAGTACTTC
>once|TRBV30|TRBJ1-4|TRBD1
CAWRDSRGQGEKLFF
TGTGCCTGGAGGGATTCCAGGGGGCAGGGTGAAAAACTGTTTTTT
>.|TRBV10-3|TRBJ1-2|.
CGRRAEGAEGYTF
TGTGGCCGGAGGGCGGAGGGCGCTGAAGGCTACACCTTC
>once|TRBV28|TRBJ2-2|TRBD2
CASSRLAGGGTGELFF
TGTGCCAGCAGTCGACTAGCGGGAGGCGGCACCGGGGAGCTGTTTTTT
>.|TRBV7-2|TRBJ2-1|TRBD2
CASTLGRGGDNEQFF
TGTGCCAGCACCCTCGGGCGGGGGGGAGACAATGAGCAGTTCTTC
>.|TRBV7-9|TRBJ2-7|.
CASSLVPDTYEQYF
TGTGCCAGCAGCTTAGTTCCAGATACCTACGAGCAGTACTTC
>.|TRBV7-2|TRBJ2-7|.
CASSLGEGEGSYEQYF
TGTGCCAGCAGCTTAGGAGAGGGAGAGGGCTCCTACGAGCAGTACTTC
>.|TRBV7-7|TRBJ2-1|.
CASSPTGSPNEQFF
TGTGCTAGCAGCCCGACGGGGAGTCCCAATGAGCAGTTCTTC
>.|TRBV28|TRBJ1-2|TRBD1
CASRTVTGVLGYTF
TGTGCCAGCAGGACAGTAACAGGGGTTTTAGGCTACACCTTC
>.|TRBV7-2|TRBJ2-5|TRBD1
CASTPGQGGETQYF
TGTGCCAGCACCCCGGGACAGGGAGGGGAGACCCAGTACTTC
>.|TRBV2|TRBJ2-1|TRBD1
CASSGRDRGYNEQFF
TGTGCCAGCAGTGGAAGGGACAGGGGCTACAATGAGCAGTTCTTC
>.|TRBV11-2|TRBJ2-1|.
CASSPGRGANSFTYNEQFF
TGTGCCAGCAGCCCGGGCCGGGGGGCTAACTCCTTTACCTACAATGAGCAGTTCTTC
>once|TRBV6-6|TRBJ1-1|TRBD1
CANSFINQGENTEAFF
TGTGCCAACAGCTTTATAAACCAGGGGGAAAACACTGAAGCTTTCTTT
>.|TRBV5-6|TRBJ1-6|.
CASSPRQRFYNSPLHF
TGTGCCAGCAGTCCTCGACAGCGCTTCTATAATTCACCCCTCCACTTT
>.|TRBV4-1|TRBJ1-3|.
CASSGMTEYSGNTIYF
TGCGCCAGCAGCGGGATGACAGAGTACTCTGGAAACACCATATATTTT
>.|TRBV6-5|TRBJ2-1|TRBD1
CASSGGQNYYNEQFF
TGTGCCAGCAGTGGGGGACAGAACTACTACAATGAGCAGTTCTTC
>.|TRBV5-5|TRBJ2-2|TRBD1
CASSWTGGLDTGELFF
TGTGCCAGCAGCTGGACAGGGGGCTTAGACACCGGGGAGCTGTTTTTT
>many|TRBV7-9|TRBJ2-1|TRBD2
CASSQSGNNEQFF
TGTGCCAGCAGCCAGAGCGGGAATAATGAGCAGTTCTTC
>.|TRBV7-9|TRBJ2-5|TRBD2
CASSRWLVAGRLEETQYF
TGTGCCAGCAGCCGCTGGTTAGTAGCGGGGAGACTGGAAGAGACCCAGTACTTC
>.|TRBV5-4|TRBJ2-1|TRBD2
CASSPGGTTYNEQFF
TGTGCCAGCAGCCCGGGTGGGACTACCTACAATGAGCAGTTCTTC
>.|TRBV11-2|TRBJ1-6|.
CASSLDSYSPLHF
TGTGCCAGCAGCTTAGACAGTTATTCACCCCTCCACTTT